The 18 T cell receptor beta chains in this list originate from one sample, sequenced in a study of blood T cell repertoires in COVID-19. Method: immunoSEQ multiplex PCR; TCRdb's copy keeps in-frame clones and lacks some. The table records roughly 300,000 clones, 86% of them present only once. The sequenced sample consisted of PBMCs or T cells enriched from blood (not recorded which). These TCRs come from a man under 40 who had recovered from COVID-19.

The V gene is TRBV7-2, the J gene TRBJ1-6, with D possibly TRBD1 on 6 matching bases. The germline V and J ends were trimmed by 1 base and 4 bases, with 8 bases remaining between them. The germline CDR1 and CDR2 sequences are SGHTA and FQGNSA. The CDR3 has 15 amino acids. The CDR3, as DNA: TGTGCCAGCAGCTTAGTTCAGGGGTATAATTCACCCCTCCACTTT. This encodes CASSLVQGYNSPLHF.

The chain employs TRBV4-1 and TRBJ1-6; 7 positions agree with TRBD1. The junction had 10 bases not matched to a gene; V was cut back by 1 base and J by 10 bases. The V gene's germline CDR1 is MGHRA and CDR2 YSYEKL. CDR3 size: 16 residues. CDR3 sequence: CASSQGPTGSTSPLHF. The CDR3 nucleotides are TGCGCCAGCAGCCAAGGACCGACAGGGTCAACCTCACCCCTCCACTTT.

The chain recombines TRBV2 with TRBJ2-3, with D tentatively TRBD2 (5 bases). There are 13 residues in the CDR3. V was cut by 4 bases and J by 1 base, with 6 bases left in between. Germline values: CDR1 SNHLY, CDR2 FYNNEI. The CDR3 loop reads CASSGSGTDTQYF. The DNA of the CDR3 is TGTGCCAGCAGTGGTAGCGGCACAGATACGCAGTATTTT.

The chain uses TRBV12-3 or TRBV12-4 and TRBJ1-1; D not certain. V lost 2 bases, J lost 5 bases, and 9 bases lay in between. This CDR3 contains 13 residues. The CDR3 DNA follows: TGTGCCAGCAGTTTATATCGAGGTACTGAAGCTTTCTTT. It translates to CASSLYRGTEAFF.

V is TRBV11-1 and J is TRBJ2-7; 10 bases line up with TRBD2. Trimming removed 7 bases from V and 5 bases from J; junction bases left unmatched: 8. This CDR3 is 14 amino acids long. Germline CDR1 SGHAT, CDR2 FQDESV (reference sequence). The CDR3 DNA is TGTGCCAGCACTCTAGCGGGAGCGAACGACGAGCAGTACTTC. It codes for CASTLAGANDEQYF.

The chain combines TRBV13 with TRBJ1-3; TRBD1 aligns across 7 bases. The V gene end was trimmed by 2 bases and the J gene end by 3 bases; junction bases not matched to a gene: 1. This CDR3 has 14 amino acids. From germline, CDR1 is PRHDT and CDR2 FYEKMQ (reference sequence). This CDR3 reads CASSLRTGGNTIYF. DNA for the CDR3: TGTGCCAGCAGCTTACGGACAGGTGGAAACACCATATATTTT.

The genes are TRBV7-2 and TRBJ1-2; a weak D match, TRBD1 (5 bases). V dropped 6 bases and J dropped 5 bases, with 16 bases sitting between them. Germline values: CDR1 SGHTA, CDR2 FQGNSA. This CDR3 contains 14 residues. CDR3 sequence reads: CASRRPQGGYGYTF. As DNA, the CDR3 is TGTGCCAGCAGACGGCCTCAGGGTGGATATGGCTACACCTTC.

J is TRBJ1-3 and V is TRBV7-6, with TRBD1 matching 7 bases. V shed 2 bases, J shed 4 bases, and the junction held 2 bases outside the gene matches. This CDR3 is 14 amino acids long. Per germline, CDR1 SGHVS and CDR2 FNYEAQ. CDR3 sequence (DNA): TGTGCCAGCAGCTTAAGGGGGCCGGGAAACACCATATATTTT. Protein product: CASSLRGPGNTIYF. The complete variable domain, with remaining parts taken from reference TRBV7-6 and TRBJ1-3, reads GAGVSQSPRYKVTKRGQDVALRCDPISGHVSLYWYRQALGQGPEFLTYFNYEAQQDKSGLPNDRFSAERPEGSISTLTIQRTEQRDSAMYRCASSLRGPGNTIYFGEGSWLTVV.

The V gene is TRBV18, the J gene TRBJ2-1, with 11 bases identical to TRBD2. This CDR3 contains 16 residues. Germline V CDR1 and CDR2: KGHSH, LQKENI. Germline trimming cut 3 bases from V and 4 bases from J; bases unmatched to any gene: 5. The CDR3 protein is CASSPISGGGYNEQFF. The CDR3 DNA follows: TGTGCCAGCTCACCCATTAGCGGGGGGGGATACAATGAGCAGTTCTTC.

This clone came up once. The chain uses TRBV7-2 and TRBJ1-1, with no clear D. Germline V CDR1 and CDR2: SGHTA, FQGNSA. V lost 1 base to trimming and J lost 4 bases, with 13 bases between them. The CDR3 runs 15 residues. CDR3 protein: CASSLVNRGVTEAFF. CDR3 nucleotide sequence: TGTGCCAGCAGCTTAGTCAATCGGGGAGTCACTGAAGCTTTCTTT.

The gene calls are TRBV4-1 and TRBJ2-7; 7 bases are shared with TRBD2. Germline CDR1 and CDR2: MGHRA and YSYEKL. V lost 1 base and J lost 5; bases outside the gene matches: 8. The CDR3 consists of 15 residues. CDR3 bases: TGCGCCAGCAGCCAAGTACGGGGGGTTGGAGACGAGCAGTACTTC. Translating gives CASSQVRGVGDEQYF.

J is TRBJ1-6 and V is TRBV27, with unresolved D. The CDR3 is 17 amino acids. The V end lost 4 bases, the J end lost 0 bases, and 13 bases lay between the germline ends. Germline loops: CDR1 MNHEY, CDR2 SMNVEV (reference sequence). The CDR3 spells CASSSFLAGSYNSPLHF. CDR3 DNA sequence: TGTGCCAGCAGTTCGTTTCTTGCGGGCTCCTATAATTCACCCCTCCACTTT.

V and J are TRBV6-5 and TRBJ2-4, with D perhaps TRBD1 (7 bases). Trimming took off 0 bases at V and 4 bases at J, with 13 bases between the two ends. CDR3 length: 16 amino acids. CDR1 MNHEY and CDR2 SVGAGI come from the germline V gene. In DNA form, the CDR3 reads TGTGCCAGCAGTTACTCTGAGGAGGGGGCGAAAAACATTCAGTACTTC. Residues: CASSYSEEGAKNIQYF.

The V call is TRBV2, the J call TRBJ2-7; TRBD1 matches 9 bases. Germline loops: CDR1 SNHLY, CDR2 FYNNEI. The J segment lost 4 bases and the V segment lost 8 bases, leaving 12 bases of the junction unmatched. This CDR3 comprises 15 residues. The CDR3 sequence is CASPTGGPVIYEQYF. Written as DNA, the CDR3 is TGTGCCAGCCCTACAGGGGGCCCGGTAATATACGAGCAGTACTTC.

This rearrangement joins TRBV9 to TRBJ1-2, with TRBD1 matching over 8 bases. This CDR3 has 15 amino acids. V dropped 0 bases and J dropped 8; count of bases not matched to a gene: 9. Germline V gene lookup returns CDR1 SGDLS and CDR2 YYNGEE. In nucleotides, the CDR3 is TGTGCCAGCAGCGTAGTCCCTCAGGGGGCTGGGGGCTACACCTTC. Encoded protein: CASSVVPQGAGGYTF. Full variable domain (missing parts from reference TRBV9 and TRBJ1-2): DSGVTQTPKHLITATGQRVTLRCSPRSGDLSVYWYQQSLDQGLQFLIQYYNGEERAKGNILERFSAQQFPDLHSELNLSSLELGDSALYFCASSVVPQGAGGYTFGSGTRLTVV.

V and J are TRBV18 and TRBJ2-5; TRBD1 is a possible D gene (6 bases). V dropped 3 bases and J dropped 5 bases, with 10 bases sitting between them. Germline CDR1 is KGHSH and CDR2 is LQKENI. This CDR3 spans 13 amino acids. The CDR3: CASSPNRAETQYF. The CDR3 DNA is TGTGCCAGCTCACCTAACAGGGCCGAGACCCAGTACTTC.

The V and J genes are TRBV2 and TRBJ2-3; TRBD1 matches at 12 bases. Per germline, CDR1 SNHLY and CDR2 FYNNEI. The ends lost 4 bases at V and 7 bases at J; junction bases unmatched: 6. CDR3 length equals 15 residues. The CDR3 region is CASSGWGTGGYTQYF. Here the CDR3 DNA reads TGTGCCAGCAGTGGGTGGGGGACAGGGGGCTATACGCAGTATTTT. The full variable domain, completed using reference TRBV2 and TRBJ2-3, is EPEVTQTPSHQVTQMGQEVILRCVPISNHLYFYWYRQILGQKVEFLVSFYNNEISEKSEIFDDQFSVERPDGSNFTLKIRSTKLEDSAMYFCASSGWGTGGYTQYFGPGTRLTVL.

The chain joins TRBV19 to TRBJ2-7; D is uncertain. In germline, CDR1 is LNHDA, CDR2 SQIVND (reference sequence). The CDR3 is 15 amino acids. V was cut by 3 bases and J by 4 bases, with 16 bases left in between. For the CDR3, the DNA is TGTGCCAGTAGTATCCGCCACGCTGGGCCGTACGAGCAGTACTTC. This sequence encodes CASSIRHAGPYEQYF.